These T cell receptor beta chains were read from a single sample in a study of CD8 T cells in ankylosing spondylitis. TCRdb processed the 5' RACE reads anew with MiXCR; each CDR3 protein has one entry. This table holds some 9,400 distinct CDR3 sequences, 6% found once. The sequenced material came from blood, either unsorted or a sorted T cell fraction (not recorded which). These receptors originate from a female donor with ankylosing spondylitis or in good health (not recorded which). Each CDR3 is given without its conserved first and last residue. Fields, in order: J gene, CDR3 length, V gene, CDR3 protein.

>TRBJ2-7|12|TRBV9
ASSARTGGYEQY
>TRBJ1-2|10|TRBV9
ASSVDGGGYT
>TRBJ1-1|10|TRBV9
ASSDGDTEAF
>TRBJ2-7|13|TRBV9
ASSASGDGSYEQY
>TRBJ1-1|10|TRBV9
ASNELNTEAF
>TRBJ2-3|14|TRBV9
ASSAPGQGAADTQY
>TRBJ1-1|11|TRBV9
ASVGHQNTEAF
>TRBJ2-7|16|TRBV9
ASSPRPVGGLAGYEQY
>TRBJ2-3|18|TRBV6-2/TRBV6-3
ASSWRASLAGAVVPDTQY
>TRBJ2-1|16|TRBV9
ASSGGGEGSSSYNEQF
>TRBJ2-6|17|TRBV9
ASSSQRQGTYSGANVLT
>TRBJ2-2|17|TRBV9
ASSVGWLAGGPNTGELF
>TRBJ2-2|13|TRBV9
ASRVGGPGSGELF
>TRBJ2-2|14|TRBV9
ASSLRLAGNTGELF
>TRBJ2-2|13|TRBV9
ASSIRGLNTGELF
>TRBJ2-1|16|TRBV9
ASSQTSGRSSSYNEQF
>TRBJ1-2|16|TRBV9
ASSDHKRSGYLGYGYT
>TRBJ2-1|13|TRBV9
ASSTPGQGYNEQF
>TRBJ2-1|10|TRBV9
ASSLEDNEQF
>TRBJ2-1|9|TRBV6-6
ASTESNEQF
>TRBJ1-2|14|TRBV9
ASSASPGQGHYGYT
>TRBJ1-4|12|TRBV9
ASSGEQGGEKLF
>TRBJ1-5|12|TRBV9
ASSDGQHGQPQH
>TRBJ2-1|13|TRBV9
ASSFGGGQGNEQF
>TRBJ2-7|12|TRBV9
ASSVELASYEQY
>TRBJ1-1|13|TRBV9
ASSVSGRTNTEAF
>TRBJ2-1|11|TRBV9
ASSVASGNEQF
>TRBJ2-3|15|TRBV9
ASSVSIGQGGTDTQY
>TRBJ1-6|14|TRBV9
ASSVEDRWNNSPLH